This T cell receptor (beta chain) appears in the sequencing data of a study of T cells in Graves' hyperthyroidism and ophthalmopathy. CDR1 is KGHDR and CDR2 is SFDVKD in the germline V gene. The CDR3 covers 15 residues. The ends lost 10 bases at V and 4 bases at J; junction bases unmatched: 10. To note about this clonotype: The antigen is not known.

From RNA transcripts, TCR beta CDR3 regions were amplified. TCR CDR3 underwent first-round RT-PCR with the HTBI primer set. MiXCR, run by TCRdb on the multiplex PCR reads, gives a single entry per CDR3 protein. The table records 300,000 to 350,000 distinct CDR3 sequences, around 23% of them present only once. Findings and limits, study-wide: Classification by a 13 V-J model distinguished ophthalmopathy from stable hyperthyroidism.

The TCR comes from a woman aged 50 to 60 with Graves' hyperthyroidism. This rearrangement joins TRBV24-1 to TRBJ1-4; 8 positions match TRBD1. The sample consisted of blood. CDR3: CATSRTGRNNEKLFF. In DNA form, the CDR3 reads TGTGCCACAAGCCGGACAGGGCGTAATAATGAAAAACTGTTTTTT.